Following are 32 T cell receptor beta chains from one sample sequenced in a study of T cell responses to AZD1222 COVID-19 vaccine. Here immunoSEQ multiplex PCR was the method, and the copy in TCRdb shows in-frame clones only, minus some. This sample has tens of thousands of clones, with approximately 90% found just once. The starting material was peripheral blood, obtained 28 days after the second AZD1222 dose. These receptors came from an adult who received the AZD1222 COVID-19 vaccine.

As DNA, the CDR3 is TGCGCCAGCAGTGACGGTAGGCGGCATGAGCAGTTCTTC. Residues: CASSDGRRHEQFF. The chain is built from TRBV10-1 and TRBJ2-1; D not resolved. Trimming pared 3 bases from V and 8 bases from J, leaving 11 bases between. The germline CDR1 and CDR2 sequences are WNHNN and SYGVQD (reference sequence). The CDR3 is made up of 13 amino acids.

The chain carries TRBV5-4 and TRBJ2-7; weak D call: TRBD1 (5 bases). The CDR3 covers 13 residues. Trimming cost V 0 bases and J 7 bases, with 11 bases left between them. Per the germline V gene, CDR1 is SGHNT and CDR2 is YYREEE (reference sequence). The CDR3 DNA is TGTGCCAGCAGCTTGGAAGTAGGGGATGAGCAGTACTTC. This codes for CASSLEVGDEQYF.

J is TRBJ1-5 and V is TRBV7-9; the D gene is possibly TRBD1 (6 bases). The CDR3 is made up of 14 amino acids. V dropped 5 bases and J dropped 3 bases, with 11 bases sitting between them. From germline, CDR1 is SEHNR and CDR2 FQNEAQ (reference sequence). In DNA form, the CDR3 reads TGTGCCAGCAGCCAGGGACAATACAATCAGCCCCAGCATTTT. This codes for CASSQGQYNQPQHF.

The chain has TRBV27 and TRBJ1-1; TRBD1 might be the D (6 bases). The V gene lost 6 bases and the J gene lost 5 bases, with 19 bases spanning the gap. CDR1 MNHEY and CDR2 SMNVEV come from the germline V gene (reference sequence). This CDR3 is built from 15 residues. CDR3 coding DNA: TGTGCCAGCAGCGAGAGGGGGGGCTTAGATACTGAAGCTTTCTTT. It yields the protein CASSERGGLDTEAFF.

CDR3 DNA sequence: TGTGCCAGCTCACCGGCCACAGGAAACTATGGCTACACCTTC. Protein product: CASSPATGNYGYTF. The chain links TRBV18 to TRBJ1-2; D may be TRBD1 (5 bases). The germline CDR1 and CDR2 sequences are KGHSH and LQKENI. V was cut by 3 bases and J by 2 bases, with 10 bases left in between. This CDR3 has 14 amino acids. The complete variable domain, with remaining parts taken from reference TRBV18 and TRBJ1-2, reads NAGVMQNPRHLVRRRGQEARLRCSPMKGHSHVYWYRQLPEEGLKFMVYLQKENIIDESGMPKERFSAEFPKEGPSILRIQQVVRGDSAAYFCASSPATGNYGYTFGSGTRLTVV.

As regards this clone: A junction end diverges from the germline sequence, so it may reflect a read error. This sequence joins TRBV20-1 and TRBJ1-2; D uncertain. The CDR3 extends over 11 amino acids. The germline V gene encodes CDR1 DFQATT and CDR2 SNEGSKA (reference sequence). The CDR3 sequence: CSAGERRQAYF. CDR3 in DNA: TGCAGTGCCGGGGAGAGGCGGCAGGCGTACTTC.

The chain has TRBV6-5 and TRBJ1-1; 7 bases fit TRBD1. The CDR3 contains 16 residues. Trimming at V came to 2 bases and at J to 5 bases, leaving 11 bases not matched to a gene. The V gene's germline CDR1 is MNHEY and CDR2 SVGAGI. CDR3: CASSYRKGAIRTEAFF. CDR3 in DNA: TGTGCCAGCAGTTACCGAAAGGGGGCCATAAGGACTGAAGCTTTCTTT.

The rearrangement uses TRBV2 and TRBJ2-7, with D possibly matching TRBD2 (6 bases). Germline loops: CDR1 SNHLY, CDR2 FYNNEI. V gave up 6 bases and J gave up 0 bases, with 15 bases separating them. This CDR3 comprises 15 residues. The CDR3 reads CASRGGRTGSYEQYF. The CDR3 DNA reads as TGTGCCAGCAGGGGAGGAAGGACGGGCTCCTACGAGCAGTACTTC.

The chain uses TRBV18 and TRBJ2-4, with a weak D call TRBD1 (6 bases). CDR3 size: 16 residues. The germline V and J ends were trimmed by 2 bases and 2 bases, with 13 bases remaining between them. CDR1 KGHSH and CDR2 LQKENI come from the germline V gene. The CDR3 nucleotides read TGTGCCAGCTCACCAGACAGGAGGTCTACCAAAAACATTCAGTACTTC. The encoded protein is CASSPDRRSTKNIQYF.

The rearrangement uses TRBV7-9 and TRBJ2-5, with 14 bases fitting TRBD2. V shed 5 bases and J 0 bases; nucleotides not matched to a gene: 11. In germline, CDR1 is SEHNR, CDR2 FQNEAQ (reference sequence). The CDR3 is 19 amino acids. In DNA form, the CDR3 reads TGTGCCAGCAGCCTATACAGAGGACTAGCGGGGGGATACCAAGAGACCCAGTACTTC. It encodes CASSLYRGLAGGYQETQYF.

The chain links TRBV2 to TRBJ1-6, with D possibly matching TRBD1 (6 bases). V was cut by 9 bases and J by 6 bases, with 18 bases left in between. Germline loops: CDR1 SNHLY, CDR2 FYNNEI. This CDR3 has 15 amino acids. CDR3 region: CASQRGGLPNSPLHF. The CDR3 region has the DNA TGTGCCAGTCAGCGGGGGGGGCTCCCTAATTCACCCCTCCACTTT.

The chain recombines TRBV4-1 with TRBJ2-1; no clear D. Per the germline V gene, CDR1 is MGHRA and CDR2 is YSYEKL. Trimming removed 1 base from V and 4 bases from J, with 14 bases in between. This CDR3 contains 16 residues. This chain's CDR3 is CASSQGTGHPYNEQFF. Written as DNA, the CDR3 is TGCGCCAGCAGCCAAGGGACCGGTCACCCTTACAATGAGCAGTTCTTC.

The gene calls are TRBV9 and TRBJ2-7; no definite D call. Germline values: CDR1 SGDLS, CDR2 YYNGEE. CDR3 size: 14 residues. Trimming took off 0 bases at V and 2 bases at J, with 9 bases between the two ends. The CDR3 is CASSVGLRTYEQYF. The CDR3 DNA is TGTGCCAGCAGCGTAGGCCTCCGTACCTACGAGCAGTACTTC.

The genes are TRBV18 and TRBJ1-2; D is perhaps TRBD1 (6 bases). Trimming took 3 bases from V and 5 from J, leaving 16 bases between them. The germline V gene has CDR1 KGHSH and CDR2 LQKENI. The CDR3 contains 15 residues. The CDR3 spells CASSPRTEILYGYTF. CDR3 coding DNA: TGTGCCAGCTCACCTCGGACAGAAATTTTGTATGGCTACACCTTC.

The chain carries TRBV15 and TRBJ2-1; D may be TRBD2 (6 bases). The germline V gene encodes CDR1 LNHNV and CDR2 YYDKDF (reference sequence). The CDR3 is 19 amino acids. The V end lost 0 bases, the J end lost 5 bases, and 23 bases lay between the germline ends. The CDR3 coding sequence is TGTGCCACCAGCAGAGATGGGGGTAGCGGATTCGGGGCGGACAATGAGCAGTTCTTC. This encodes CATSRDGGSGFGADNEQFF.

The V call is TRBV7-2, the J call TRBJ1-4, with a weak D call TRBD1 (6 bases). The germline gives CDR1 SGHTA, CDR2 FQGNSA. The V and J ends lost 4 bases and 3 bases respectively, with 9 bases between them. The CDR3 length is 14 residues. The chain's CDR3 is CASSWGAANEKLFF. The CDR3 coding sequence is TGTGCCAGCAGCTGGGGGGCGGCTAATGAAAAACTGTTTTTT.

The rearrangement links TRBV28 to TRBJ1-2, with D possibly being TRBD1 (6 bases). CDR1 is MDHEN and CDR2 is SYDVKM in the germline V gene. The germline V and J ends were trimmed by 5 bases and 1 base, with 20 bases remaining between them. This CDR3 spans 17 amino acids. As DNA, the CDR3 is TGTGCCAGCAGTCTAGTAGGAGGGGGTGAAGGTAACTATGGCTACACCTTC. It yields the protein CASSLVGGGEGNYGYTF.

The chain employs TRBV3-1 (or the pseudogene TRBV3-2) and TRBJ2-5; D remains unclear. The V and J ends lost 2 bases and 5 bases respectively, with 24 bases between them. The CDR3 sequence is 18 residues long. Germline V gene lookup returns CDR1 LGHDT and CDR2 YNNKEL (reference sequence). DNA for the CDR3: TGTGCCAGCAGCCAACGTTGGTTCTTGGGTTGGGGTCGGGAGACCCAGTACTTC. This sequence encodes CASSQRWFLGWGRETQYF.

The gene calls are TRBV5-6 and TRBJ2-1, with TRBD1 identical over 8 bases. Germline CDR1 is SGHDT and CDR2 is YYEEEE. V gave up 0 bases and J gave up 3 bases; unmatched junction bases: 5. The CDR3 runs 16 residues. The CDR3 coding sequence is TGTGCCAGCAGCTTGGACCAGGGACAGGACTACAATGAGCAGTTCTTC. Translating gives CASSLDQGQDYNEQFF.

This chain connects TRBV5-1 to TRBJ2-1; maybe TRBD1 (5 bases). V gave up 0 bases and J gave up 5 bases, with 12 bases separating them. The CDR3 runs to 15 residues. Germline V gene lookup returns CDR1 SGHRS and CDR2 YFSETQ. The CDR3 loop is CASSLGTKVDNEQFF. The CDR3 bases are TGCGCCAGCAGCTTGGGGACAAAGGTGGACAATGAGCAGTTCTTC.

The chain carries TRBV5-1 and TRBJ2-1; D might be TRBD2 (6 bases). V was trimmed by 4 bases and J by 6 bases, leaving 20 bases between them. Germline V gene sequence: CDR1 SGHRS, CDR2 YFSETQ. The CDR3 runs to 16 residues. The CDR3 DNA reads as TGCGCCAGCAGCGCCCCGGGAGTTCCCCAACTCAATGAGCAGTTCTTC. The encoded protein is CASSAPGVPQLNEQFF.

The V gene is TRBV9, the J gene TRBJ1-2; D is undetermined. Trimming removed 7 bases from V and 3 bases from J, with 10 bases in between. CDR1 is SGDLS and CDR2 is YYNGEE in the germline V gene. The CDR3 covers 12 residues. Here the CDR3 DNA reads TGTGCCAGCTCTGAAGGGCACTATGGCTACACCTTC. This sequence encodes CASSEGHYGYTF.

The V gene is TRBV6-6, the J gene TRBJ1-2, with D maybe TRBD1 (5 bases). Trimming took 6 bases from V and 8 from J, leaving 13 bases between them. Germline V gene data show CDR1 as MNHNY and CDR2 as SVGAGI (reference sequence). The CDR3 consists of 12 residues. The CDR3 DNA sequence: TGTGCCAGCAGCCCGGGGGGAGGAGGCTACACCTTC. This sequence encodes CASSPGGGGYTF.

The rearrangement links TRBV19 to TRBJ1-5, with D possibly matching TRBD1 (5 bases). Germline V lookup: CDR1 LNHDA, CDR2 SQIVND (reference sequence). The CDR3 loop spans 16 amino acids. Trimming stripped 6 bases from V and 0 bases from J, with 15 bases between. The chain's CDR3 is CASSRRDGYSNQPQHF. CDR3 DNA sequence: TGTGCCAGTAGCCGCCGGGACGGATATAGCAATCAGCCCCAGCATTTT. The entire variable domain, with the rest obtained from reference TRBV19 and TRBJ1-5, is as follows: DGGITQSPKYLFRKEGQNVTLSCEQNLNHDAMYWYRQDPGQGLRLIYYSQIVNDFQKGDIAEGYSVSREKKESFPLTVTSAQKNPTAFYLCASSRRDGYSNQPQHFGDGTRLSIL.

The rearrangement uses TRBV5-6 and TRBJ2-3; D perhaps matches TRBD2 (5 bases). The germline V gene encodes CDR1 SGHDT and CDR2 YYEEEE. This CDR3 has 13 residues. Trimming removed 4 bases from V and 5 bases from J, with 11 bases in between. Here the CDR3 reads CASSAVGVDTQYF. CDR3 sequence (DNA): TGTGCCAGCAGCGCAGTCGGGGTAGATACGCAGTATTTT.

This chain connects TRBV28 to TRBJ2-3; 7 nucleotides line up with TRBD1. V shed 2 bases and J 0 bases; nucleotides not matched to a gene: 11. CDR3 length: 18 amino acids. Germline values: CDR1 MDHEN, CDR2 SYDVKM. This CDR3 is CASSLAPLRDSSTDTQYF. DNA for the CDR3: TGTGCCAGCAGTTTAGCCCCTCTTCGGGACAGTAGCACAGATACGCAGTATTTT.

V is TRBV12-3 or TRBV12-4 and J is TRBJ1-5; the D is unclear. There are 13 residues in the CDR3. Trimming left V 6 bases short and J 7 bases short, with 13 bases between. Written as DNA, the CDR3 is TGTGCCAGCAGCCCCGGCCTTAGCCAGCCCCAGCATTTT. As protein: CASSPGLSQPQHF.

The genes are TRBV11-3 and TRBJ1-1; D not resolved. V was clipped by 4 bases and J by 3 bases, with 15 bases between them. CDR3 size: 15 residues. Germline loops: CDR1 SGHNT, CDR2 YENEEA. In DNA form, the CDR3 reads TGTGCCAGCAGCTCTCCCCTCGGGGTGGACACTGAAGCTTTCTTT. As protein: CASSSPLGVDTEAFF.

This rearrangement joins TRBV24-1 to TRBJ2-3; 8 bases map to TRBD2. Trimming cost V 5 bases and J 6 bases; bases outside gene matches: 9. This CDR3 region has 15 residues. Germline V gives CDR1 KGHDR, CDR2 SFDVKD. DNA for the CDR3: TGTGCCACCAGTGTCTGGGCGGGGGGAGTGGATACGCAGTATTTT. It codes for CATSVWAGGVDTQYF.

The rearrangement links TRBV7-9 to TRBJ1-3, with D perhaps TRBD1 (5 bases). The CDR3 has 14 amino acids. The germline gives CDR1 SEHNR, CDR2 FQNEAQ (reference sequence). V gave up 2 bases and J gave up 4 bases, with 9 bases separating them. CDR3 region: CASSLTGDGNTIYF. CDR3 in DNA: TGTGCCAGCAGCTTAACTGGGGACGGAAACACCATATATTTT.

This clone occurred once. The V call is TRBV7-2, the J call TRBJ2-1; D is perhaps TRBD1 or TRBD2 (5 bases each). Germline V gene data show CDR1 as SGHTA and CDR2 as FQGNSA. The CDR3 has 13 amino acids. V gave up 8 bases and J gave up 6 bases, with 14 bases separating them. This chain's CDR3 is CASGTPTPNEQFF. Here the CDR3 DNA reads TGTGCCAGCGGGACCCCAACCCCCAATGAGCAGTTCTTC.

The rearrangement uses TRBV6-1 and TRBJ1-2; D is ambiguous. V was trimmed by 3 bases and J by 4 bases, leaving 12 bases between them. Germline lookup yields CDR1 MNHNS and CDR2 SASEGT. This CDR3 is 14 amino acids long. CDR3 residues: CASSDGVKFYGYTF. DNA for the CDR3: TGTGCCAGCAGTGATGGGGTGAAATTCTATGGCTACACCTTC.